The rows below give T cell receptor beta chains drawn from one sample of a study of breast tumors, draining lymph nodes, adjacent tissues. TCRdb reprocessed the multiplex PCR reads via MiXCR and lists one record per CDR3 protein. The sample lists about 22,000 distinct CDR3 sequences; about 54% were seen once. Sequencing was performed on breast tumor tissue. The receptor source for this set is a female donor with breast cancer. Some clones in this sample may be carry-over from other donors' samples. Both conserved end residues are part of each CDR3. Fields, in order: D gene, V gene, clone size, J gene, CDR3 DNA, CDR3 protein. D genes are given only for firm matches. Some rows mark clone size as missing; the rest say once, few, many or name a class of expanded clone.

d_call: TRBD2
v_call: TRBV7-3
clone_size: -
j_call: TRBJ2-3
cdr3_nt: TGTGCCAGCTGTGAGAGCGGGGGGGCCAGCACAGATACGCAGTATTTT
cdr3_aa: CASCESGGASTDTQYF

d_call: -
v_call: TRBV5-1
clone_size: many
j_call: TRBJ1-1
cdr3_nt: TGCGCCAGCAGCTTGGATCGCAGTCCGAACACTGAAGCTTTCTTT
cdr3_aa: CASSLDRSPNTEAFF

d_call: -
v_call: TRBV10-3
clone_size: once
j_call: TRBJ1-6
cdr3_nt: TGTGCCATCAGTGAACAGGGTTGGCATAATTCACCCCTCCACTTT
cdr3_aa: CAISEQGWHNSPLHF

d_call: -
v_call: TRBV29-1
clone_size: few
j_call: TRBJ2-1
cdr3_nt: TGCAGCGTTGTTTTGGGTAGTTCCGGTGAGCAGTTCTTC
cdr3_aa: CSVVLGSSGEQFF

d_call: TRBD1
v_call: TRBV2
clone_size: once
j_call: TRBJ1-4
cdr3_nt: TGTGCCAGCAGTGAAGCTGCCAGGGGGTTCGCAACTAATGAAAAACTGTTTTTT
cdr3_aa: CASSEAARGFATNEKLFF

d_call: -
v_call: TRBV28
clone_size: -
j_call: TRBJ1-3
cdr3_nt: TGTGCCAGCAGTTCCCAACCAGCGTTGTCTGGAAACACCATATATTTT
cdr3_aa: CASSSQPALSGNTIYF

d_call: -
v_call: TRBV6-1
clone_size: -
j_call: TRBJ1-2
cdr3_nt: TGTGCCAGCAGTCAAAAATTTCAGGGGACCTATGGCTACACCTTC
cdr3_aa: CASSQKFQGTYGYTF

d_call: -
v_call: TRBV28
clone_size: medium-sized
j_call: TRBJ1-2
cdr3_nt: TGTGCCAGCAGTTTCCCGGGAGCCGGGGACTATGGCTACACCTTC
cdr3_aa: CASSFPGAGDYGYTF

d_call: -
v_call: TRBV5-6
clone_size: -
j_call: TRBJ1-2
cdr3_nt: TGTGCCAGCAGCTTGGGTCCCACGCGGAGTGGCTACACCTTC
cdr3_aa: CASSLGPTRSGYTF

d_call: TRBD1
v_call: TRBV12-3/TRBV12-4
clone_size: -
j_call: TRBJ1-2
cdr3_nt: TGTGCCAGCAGTCCCCGACAGGGAGGCAACTATGGCTACACCTTC
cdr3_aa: CASSPRQGGNYGYTF